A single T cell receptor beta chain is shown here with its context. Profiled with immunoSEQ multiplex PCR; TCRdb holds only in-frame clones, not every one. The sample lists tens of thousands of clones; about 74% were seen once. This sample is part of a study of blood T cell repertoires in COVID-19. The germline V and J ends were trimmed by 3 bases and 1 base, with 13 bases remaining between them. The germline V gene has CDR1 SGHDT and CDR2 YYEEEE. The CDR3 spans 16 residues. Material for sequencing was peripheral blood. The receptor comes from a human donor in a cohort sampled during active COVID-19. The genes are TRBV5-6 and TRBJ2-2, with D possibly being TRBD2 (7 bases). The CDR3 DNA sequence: TGTGCCAGCAGCTCCCCGGGGGGCCAGAACACCGGGGAGCTGTTTTTT. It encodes CASSSPGGQNTGELFF.